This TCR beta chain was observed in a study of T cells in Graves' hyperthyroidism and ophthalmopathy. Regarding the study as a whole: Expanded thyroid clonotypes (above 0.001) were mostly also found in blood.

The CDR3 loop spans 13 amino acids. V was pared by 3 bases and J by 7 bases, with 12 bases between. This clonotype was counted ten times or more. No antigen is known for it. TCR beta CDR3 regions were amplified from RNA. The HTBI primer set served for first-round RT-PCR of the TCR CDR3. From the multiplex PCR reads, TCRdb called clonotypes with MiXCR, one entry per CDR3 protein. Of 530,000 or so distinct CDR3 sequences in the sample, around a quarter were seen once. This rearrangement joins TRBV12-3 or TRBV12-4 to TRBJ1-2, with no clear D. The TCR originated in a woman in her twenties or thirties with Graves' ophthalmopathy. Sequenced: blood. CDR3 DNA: TGTGCCAGCAGTTTCGGGCGAGACGGTGGCTACACCTTC. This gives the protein CASSFGRDGGYTF.